These 18 T cell receptor beta chains came from one sample sequenced in a study of cytotoxic CD8 clonotypes in ibrutinib-treated CLL (dated by TCRdb to 2020 to 2023). What the time point label conveys for this sample: progressive disease on ibrutinib. The library relied on the immunoSEQ multiplex PCR assay. TCRdb took over this immuneACCESS table, retaining in-frame rearrangements with V and J assigned. Such tables are incomplete; in checked studies, under half of the missing clones stem from an unresolved V gene, and the remainder is unexplained. Recorded for this sample are 150,000 to 200,000 clones; roughly 88% of them occurred a single time. The ten largest clones capture 3% of the sample. The sequencing here drew on PBMCs, taken at disease progression, from a patient treated with ibrutinib. Receptor source: a human donor with chronic lymphocytic leukemia.

J is TRBJ2-3 and V is TRBV6-6; D might be TRBD1 (8 bases). The CDR3 contains 16 residues. CDR1 MNHNY and CDR2 SVGAGI come from the germline V gene (reference sequence). V was clipped by 6 bases and J by 2 bases, with 18 bases between them. The CDR3 bases are TGTGCCAGCAGCGACCGGACAGGGAGGGACACAGATACGCAGTATTTT. This sequence encodes CASSDRTGRDTDTQYF.

This chain uses TRBV6-1 with TRBJ2-5; 7 bases align to TRBD2. The CDR3 sequence is 14 residues long. The V gene end was trimmed by 5 bases and the J gene end by 3 bases; junction bases not matched to a gene: 6. The germline gives CDR1 MNHNS, CDR2 SASEGT. The DNA of the CDR3 is TGTGCCAGCAGTTATAAGGGGACTAAAGAGACCCAGTACTTC. As protein: CASSYKGTKETQYF.

The rearrangement uses TRBV6-5 and TRBJ2-7; D ambiguous. The V end lost 4 bases, the J end lost 2 bases, and 6 bases lay between the germline ends. The CDR3 extends over 12 amino acids. Germline loops: CDR1 MNHEY, CDR2 SVGAGI. CDR3 sequence reads: CASSSPPYEQYF. The CDR3 coding sequence is TGTGCCAGCAGTTCGCCGCCCTACGAGCAGTACTTC.

This clone appeared a single time. J is TRBJ2-1 and V is TRBV28; 10 nucleotides line up with TRBD2. Per germline, CDR1 MDHEN and CDR2 SYDVKM. The V and J ends lost 2 bases and 4 bases, in that order; junction bases with no gene match: 5. The CDR3 consists of 16 residues. The CDR3 DNA reads as TGTGCCAGCAGTTTAAGTTCTAGCGGGAGTTACAATGAGCAGTTCTTC. Amino acids: CASSLSSSGSYNEQFF. The whole variable domain, remainder taken from reference TRBV28 and TRBJ2-1, is DVKVTQSSRYLVKRTGEKVFLECVQDMDHENMFWYRQDPGLGLRLIYFSYDVKMKEKGDIPEGYSVSREKKERFSLILESASTNQTSMYLCASSLSSSGSYNEQFFGPGTRLTVL.

In regard to this clone: Other DNA sequences in this specimen translate into the identical CDR3. The chain employs TRBV5-1 and TRBJ2-7; unclear D gene. Germline V gene sequence: CDR1 SGHRS, CDR2 YFSETQ. The CDR3 has 16 residues. Trimming shortened V by 2 bases and J by 2 bases, and 17 bases separated the two germline ends. The CDR3 DNA sequence: TGCGCCAGCAGCTTTGCCTCTGGCCGGTTAGCCTACGAGCAGTACTTC. Translating gives CASSFASGRLAYEQYF.

The genes are TRBV2 and TRBJ2-5, with unresolved D. The CDR3 covers 14 residues. Germline V lookup: CDR1 SNHLY, CDR2 FYNNEI. The V and J ends lost 8 bases and 4 bases respectively, with 17 bases between them. The CDR3 here is CASGHSRRLETQYF. In DNA form, the CDR3 reads TGTGCCAGCGGCCACTCGCGTCGGTTAGAGACCCAGTACTTC.

The chain is built from TRBV10-3 and TRBJ2-1, with 9 bases fitting TRBD1. The CDR3 contains 13 residues. With 5 bases clipped from V and 15 bases from J, the junction kept 11 bases outside the gene matches. Germline values: CDR1 ENHRY, CDR2 SYGVKD. In nucleotides, the CDR3 is TGTGCCATCAGTCAAGGGGGACAGGGTCAGCCGTTCTTC. Translated, it gives CAISQGGQGQPFF.

This chain connects TRBV4-1 to TRBJ2-7; 9 positions agree with TRBD2. Trimming removed 5 bases from V and 4 bases from J; junction bases left unmatched: 9. Germline V CDR1 and CDR2: MGHRA, YSYEKL. The CDR3 spans 15 residues. Here the CDR3 reads CASSSPGLAFYEQYF. CDR3 sequence (DNA): TGCGCCAGCAGCTCCCCGGGACTAGCTTTTTACGAGCAGTACTTC.

V is TRBV18 and J is TRBJ2-7, with 7 bases fitting TRBD1. This CDR3 contains 13 residues. The V gene end was trimmed by 3 bases and the J gene end by 5 bases; junction bases not matched to a gene: 4. Germline lookup yields CDR1 KGHSH and CDR2 LQKENI. As DNA, the CDR3 is TGTGCCAGCTCACCGACAGGGATCCACGAGCAGTACTTC. As protein: CASSPTGIHEQYF.

The chain recombines TRBV7-3 with TRBJ2-3; TRBD2 is a possible D gene (6 bases). Germline assignment: CDR1 SGHTA and CDR2 FQGTGA. Trimming took off 2 bases at V and 5 bases at J, with 11 bases between the two ends. This CDR3 has 14 residues. The CDR3 spells CASSLSRDGDTQYF. CDR3 sequence (DNA): TGTGCCAGCAGCTTATCGCGGGATGGAGATACGCAGTATTTT.

This clone turned up a few times. Other DNA sequences in this specimen translate into the identical CDR3. The chain couples TRBV18 to TRBJ2-7; 7 nucleotides line up with TRBD1. The junction had 3 bases not matched to a gene; V was cut back by 4 bases and J by 3 bases. The CDR3 runs 13 residues. The germline V gene has CDR1 KGHSH and CDR2 LQKENI. DNA for the CDR3: TGTGCCAGCTCACGAGGACAGGACTACGAGCAGTACTTC. Protein product: CASSRGQDYEQYF.

This clone was counted a single time. The CDR3, as DNA: TGTGCCAGCAGTCCAACCCTACCAGGGGGCCGGCAGTATTTT. It codes for CASSPTLPGGRQYF. This rearrangement joins TRBV7-3 to TRBJ2-3; 8 bases match TRBD1. Germline V gives CDR1 SGHTA, CDR2 FQGTGA. V gave up 6 bases and J gave up 11 bases; unmatched junction bases: 13. There are 14 residues in the CDR3.

This chain joins TRBV28 and TRBJ2-3; D not certain. This CDR3 is 16 amino acids long. V was cut by 6 bases and J by 3 bases, with 19 bases left in between. CDR1 MDHEN and CDR2 SYDVKM come from the germline V gene. The CDR3 region has the DNA TGTGCCAGCAGCCCAATACTGGCCCTGAGGACAGATACGCAGTATTTT. This gives the protein CASSPILALRTDTQYF.

This clone was observed a handful of times. The chain has TRBV19 and TRBJ2-3; TRBD2 might be the D (5 bases). The germline V gene has CDR1 LNHDA and CDR2 SQIVND (reference sequence). Trimming left V 3 bases short and J 8 bases short, with 9 bases between. The CDR3 has 12 amino acids. This chain's CDR3 is CASSIQGSTQYF. The CDR3 nucleotides read TGTGCCAGTAGTATTCAAGGGAGTACGCAGTATTTT.

The rearrangement joins TRBV4-1 to TRBJ1-1; TRBD1 is a possible D gene (5 bases). V lost 4 bases and J 6 bases, leaving 12 bases between the germline ends. Germline CDR1 MGHRA, CDR2 YSYEKL. This CDR3 is 13 amino acids long. CDR3 residues: CASSRQGSAEAFF. The CDR3 DNA follows: TGCGCCAGCAGCCGTCAGGGTTCAGCTGAAGCTTTCTTT.

This clone was counted only a few times. The chain combines TRBV30 with TRBJ1-1; 9 bases match TRBD1. With V trimmed by 2 bases and J by 7 bases, 5 bases remained unmatched. There are 13 residues in the CDR3. CDR1 and CDR2 from the germline V gene are GTSNPN and SVGIG (reference sequence). CDR3 in amino acids: CAWSRGQGLEAFF. The DNA of the CDR3 is TGTGCCTGGAGTAGGGGACAGGGACTTGAAGCTTTCTTT.

This clone was counted once. V usage is TRBV6-5 and J usage is TRBJ2-1; 9 positions agree with TRBD2. The CDR3 extends over 16 amino acids. Looked up from germline, CDR1 is MNHEY and CDR2 is SVGAGI. V shed 4 bases and J 5 bases; nucleotides not matched to a gene: 9. The CDR3 DNA sequence: TGTGCCAGCAGTTCCCCACGGACTAGCGTAAACAATGAGCAGTTCTTC. Translation: CASSSPRTSVNNEQFF.

This chain links TRBV7-8 with TRBJ1-5, with D perhaps TRBD1 (5 bases). The CDR3 is 15 amino acids. Germline CDR1 reads SGHVS; CDR2 reads FQNEAQ. The V end was cut by 5 bases, the J end by 0 bases, with 11 bases between. The CDR3, as DNA: TGTGCCAGCAGCAGGGGCGGGTATAGCAATCAGCCCCAGCATTTT. This sequence encodes CASSRGGYSNQPQHF.